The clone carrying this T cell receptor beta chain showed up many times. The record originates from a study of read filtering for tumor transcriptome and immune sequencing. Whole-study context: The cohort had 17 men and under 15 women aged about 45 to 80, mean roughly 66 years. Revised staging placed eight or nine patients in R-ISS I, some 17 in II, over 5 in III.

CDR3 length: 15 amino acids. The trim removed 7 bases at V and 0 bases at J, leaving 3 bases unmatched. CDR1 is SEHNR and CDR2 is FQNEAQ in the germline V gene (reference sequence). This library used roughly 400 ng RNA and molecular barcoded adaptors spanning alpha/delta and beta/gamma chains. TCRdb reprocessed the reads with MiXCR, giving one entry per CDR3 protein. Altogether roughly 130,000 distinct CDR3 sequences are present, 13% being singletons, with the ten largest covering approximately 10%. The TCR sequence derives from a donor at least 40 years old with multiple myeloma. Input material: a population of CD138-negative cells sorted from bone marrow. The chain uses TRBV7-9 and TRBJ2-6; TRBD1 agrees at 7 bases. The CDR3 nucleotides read TGTGCCAGCATGGACAGGAGCTCTGGGGCCAACGTCCTGACTTTC. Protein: CASMDRSSGANVLTF.